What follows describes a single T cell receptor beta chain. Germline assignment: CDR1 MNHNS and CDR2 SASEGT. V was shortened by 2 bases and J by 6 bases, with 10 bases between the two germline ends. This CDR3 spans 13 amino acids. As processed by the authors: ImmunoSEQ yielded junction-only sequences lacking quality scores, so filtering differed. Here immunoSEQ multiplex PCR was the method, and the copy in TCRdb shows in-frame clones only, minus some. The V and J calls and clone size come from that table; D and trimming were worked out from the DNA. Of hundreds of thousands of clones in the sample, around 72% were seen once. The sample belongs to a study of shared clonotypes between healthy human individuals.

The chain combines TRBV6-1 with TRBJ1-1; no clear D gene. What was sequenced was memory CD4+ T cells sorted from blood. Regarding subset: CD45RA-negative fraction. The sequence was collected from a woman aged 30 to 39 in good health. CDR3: CASSEISVAEAFF. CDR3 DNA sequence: TGTGCCAGCAGTGAAATCAGCGTGGCTGAAGCTTTCTTT.